One and the same sample provided the 32 T cell receptor beta chains below, sequenced in a study of shared clonotypes between healthy human individuals. Assay: immunoSEQ multiplex PCR; the TCRdb copy retains only in-frame clones and omits some. The sample gives about 640,000 clones, around 72% of which show up once; about 1.8% is in the top ten. The sample was memory CD4+ T cells sorted from blood. Indicated subset: CD45RA-negative fraction. These receptor sequences come from a woman aged 25 to 45 in good health.

This chain connects TRBV18 to TRBJ2-7; 7 bases line up with TRBD1. Germline loops: CDR1 KGHSH, CDR2 LQKENI. Trimming took 6 bases from V and 2 from J; bases not matched to a gene: 7. This CDR3 has 14 residues. The CDR3 DNA reads TGTGCCAGCTCTAATACGGGACAGCCCTACGAGCAGTACTTC. This sequence encodes CASSNTGQPYEQYF.

This clone was detected once. The chain couples TRBV29-1 to TRBJ1-1; D may be TRBD1 (5 bases). The V gene's germline CDR1 is SQVTM and CDR2 ANQGSEA. The CDR3 spans 14 residues. Trimming removed 3 bases from V and 0 bases from J, with 11 bases in between. CDR3 sequence: CSVDGGRMNTEAFF. CDR3 in DNA: TGCAGCGTTGACGGGGGACGGATGAACACTGAAGCTTTCTTT.

This clone was recorded a few times. The rearrangement links TRBV6-1 to TRBJ1-1; D remains unclear. CDR1 is MNHNS and CDR2 is SASEGT in the germline V gene. The CDR3 is 13 amino acids. V dropped 5 bases and J dropped 1 base, with 8 bases sitting between them. The CDR3 region is CASSTRGNTEAFF. The CDR3 nucleotides read TGTGCCAGCAGTACTCGAGGGAACACTGAAGCTTTCTTT.

CDR3 loop: CASSRQGAAEQFF. The CDR3 DNA sequence: TGTGCCAGTAGCAGACAGGGTGCCGCTGAGCAGTTCTTC. V is TRBV19 and J is TRBJ2-1, with 7 bases aligning to TRBD1. Germline CDR1 reads LNHDA; CDR2 reads SQIVND (reference sequence). The CDR3 covers 13 residues. Trimming removed 6 bases from V and 9 bases from J; junction bases left unmatched: 8.

The gene calls are TRBV28 and TRBJ2-3, with 10 bases that match TRBD2. The CDR3 sequence is 19 residues long. Germline V gene lookup returns CDR1 MDHEN and CDR2 SYDVKM. Germline trimming cut 7 bases from V and 2 bases from J; bases unmatched to any gene: 18. The CDR3: CASTPSPQREGPNTDTQYF. CDR3 DNA: TGTGCCAGCACTCCCTCCCCCCAGCGGGAGGGCCCTAACACAGATACGCAGTATTTT.

The gene calls are TRBV28 and TRBJ2-7, with a possible D match to TRBD1 (5 bases). Deletions cut 6 bases from V and 5 bases from J, with 11 bases between. Germline V gives CDR1 MDHEN, CDR2 SYDVKM. This CDR3 contains 12 residues. CDR3 sequence: CASRPGPHEQYF. The CDR3 DNA reads as TGTGCCAGCAGACCAGGGCCCCACGAGCAGTACTTC.

The sample holds a few counts of this clone. The chain is built from TRBV23-1 and TRBJ1-3, with 8 nucleotides matching TRBD1. TRBV23-1 is flagged as an ORF with uncertain function. CDR3 size: 18 residues. V shed 3 bases and J 4 bases; nucleotides not matched to a gene: 14. CDR3 sequence reads: CASSHDQGAKRGGNTIYF. The CDR3, as DNA: TGCGCCAGCAGTCATGACCAGGGGGCGAAGCGTGGCGGAAACACCATATATTTT.

V is TRBV7-2 and J is TRBJ1-5; 10 bases line up with TRBD1. There are 14 residues in the CDR3. Germline lookup yields CDR1 SGHTA and CDR2 FQGNSA. Trimming took 5 bases from V and 5 from J; bases not matched to a gene: 3. CDR3 region: CASSPTGGHQPQHF. The CDR3 bases are TGTGCCAGCAGCCCGACAGGGGGCCATCAGCCCCAGCATTTT.

This clone appeared a single time. The chain is built from TRBV18 and TRBJ2-7; D uncertain. This CDR3 is built from 10 residues. CDR1 is KGHSH, CDR2 LQKENI, per germline. V shed 9 bases and J shed 6 bases, with 9 bases lying between them. CDR3 bases: TGTGCCAGGAAAGTTGGCGAGCAGTACTTC. Translating it yields CARKVGEQYF.

The chain uses TRBV2 and TRBJ2-1; D gene ambiguous. Trimming stripped 1 base from V and 3 bases from J, with 7 bases between. This CDR3 region has 14 residues. Germline assignment: CDR1 SNHLY and CDR2 FYNNEI. The CDR3 reads CASSEGWVYNEQFF. The DNA for the CDR3 is TGTGCCAGCAGTGAAGGCTGGGTCTACAATGAGCAGTTCTTC.

This sequence joins TRBV28 and TRBJ2-7; a possible D gene is TRBD2 (6 bases). Germline CDR1 and CDR2: MDHEN and SYDVKM. The CDR3 runs to 16 residues. V was pared by 8 bases and J by 3 bases, with 23 bases between. The CDR3 sequence: CASRRLETHLRYEQYF. CDR3 nucleotide sequence: TGTGCCAGCCGTAGACTAGAAACGCACCTTCGCTACGAGCAGTACTTC.

DNA of the CDR3: TGTGCCAGTACCCGGGGGAGCTCCTACAATGAGCAGTTCTTC. Protein sequence: CASTRGSSYNEQFF. The gene calls are TRBV6-1 and TRBJ2-1, with a weak D call TRBD2 (6 bases). V was cut by 9 bases and J by 0 bases, with 12 bases left in between. The germline V gene has CDR1 MNHNS and CDR2 SASEGT. This CDR3 comprises 14 residues.

About this clone: The same CDR3 is also encoded by other DNA sequences in this sample. The V and J genes are TRBV18 and TRBJ2-5, with D possibly being TRBD2 (8 bases). CDR3 length equals 15 residues. Germline values: CDR1 KGHSH, CDR2 LQKENI. V dropped 2 bases and J dropped 4 bases, with 14 bases sitting between them. CDR3 bases: TGTGCCAGCTCACCAGGGACTAGGGGGCGAGAGACCCAGTACTTC. This codes for CASSPGTRGRETQYF.

This clone has just a few counts. Other DNA sequences within the sample encode an identical CDR3. The chain is built from TRBV11-2 and TRBJ2-7, with 9 bases lining up with TRBD2. The CDR3 loop spans 14 amino acids. J gave up 4 bases and V 7 bases, and 8 bases lay outside the gene matches. Germline V gene sequence: CDR1 SGHAT, CDR2 FQNNGV. For the CDR3, the DNA is TGTGCCAGCAAGAATTTAGCGGGAGCGTACGAGCAGTACTTC. Protein product: CASKNLAGAYEQYF.

A remark on this clone: A read error may produce the germline difference seen at one junction end. The chain joins TRBV2 to TRBJ1-2; tentatively, D is TRBD1 (5 bases). The germline V gene has CDR1 SNHLY and CDR2 FYNNEI. The CDR3 extends over 16 amino acids. The CDR3 DNA reads TGTGCCAGCAGGGAAGGGGCGTTGAGTTTTGGCTATGGCTACACCTTC. Its translation is CASREGALSFGYGYTF.

The CDR3 nucleotides read TGTGCCAGCAAGGTTCAAGAGACCCAGTACTTC. The encoded protein is CASKVQETQYF. This chain links TRBV2 with TRBJ2-5; D is undetermined. Germline CDR1 reads SNHLY; CDR2 reads FYNNEI. V lost 7 bases, J lost 2 bases, and 5 bases lay in between. The CDR3 has 11 amino acids.

Notes on this clone: Other DNA sequences in this sample translate to the same CDR3. This chain links TRBV28 with TRBJ2-6; TRBD1 is a possible D gene (6 bases). Germline V gene sequence: CDR1 MDHEN, CDR2 SYDVKM. The CDR3 length is 15 residues. Trimming took off 3 bases at V and 4 bases at J, with 10 bases between the two ends. This CDR3 is CASSLDSSGANVLTF. Here the CDR3 DNA reads TGTGCCAGCAGTTTGGACAGTTCAGGGGCCAACGTCCTGACTTTC.

This clone was picked up a small number of times. Other DNA sequences in the same sample also yield this CDR3. This chain connects TRBV28 to TRBJ1-5, with D unclear. CDR3 length: 13 residues. The V gene's germline CDR1 is MDHEN and CDR2 SYDVKM. Trimming took off 4 bases at V and 3 bases at J, with 7 bases between the two ends. Written as DNA, the CDR3 is TGTGCCAGCAGTTCCGGGCTCAATCAGCCCCAGCATTTT. Its protein is CASSSGLNQPQHF. Variable domain in full (rest from reference TRBV28 and TRBJ1-5): DVKVTQSSRYLVKRTGEKVFLECVQDMDHENMFWYRQDPGLGLRLIYFSYDVKMKEKGDIPEGYSVSREKKERFSLILESASTNQTSMYLCASSSGLNQPQHFGDGTRLSIL.

The V call is TRBV10-2, the J call TRBJ1-4; D perhaps matches TRBD1 (5 bases). Per germline, CDR1 WSHSY and CDR2 SAAADI. Trimming left V 7 bases short and J 8 bases short, with 17 bases between. This CDR3 contains 14 residues. Written as DNA, the CDR3 is TGCGCCAGCACTCCCCGGGGGACGCGGGAAAAACTGTTTTTT. As protein: CASTPRGTREKLFF.

In its sample, this clone was seen many times. The V call is TRBV19, the J call TRBJ2-1, with 15 positions matching TRBD2. Looked up from germline, CDR1 is LNHDA and CDR2 is SQIVND (reference sequence). This CDR3 comprises 16 residues. J lost 5 bases, V lost 9 bases, and 8 bases had no gene match. The CDR3 loop reads CASYGTSGRSNNEQFF. In DNA, the CDR3 is TGTGCCAGCTATGGGACTAGCGGGAGGTCTAACAATGAGCAGTTCTTC.

The genes are TRBV6-5 and TRBJ1-1, with D maybe TRBD1 (6 bases). Germline loops: CDR1 MNHEY, CDR2 SVGAGI. The CDR3 sequence is 16 residues long. The ends were cut back, 2 bases at V and 1 base at J, with 14 bases in the middle. DNA for the CDR3: TGTGCCAGCAGTTACAAGATTACAGGGACGAACACTGAAGCTTTCTTT. This translates into CASSYKITGTNTEAFF.

This clone was recorded only once. The CDR3 is CASDLGRRRGETQYF. CDR3 coding DNA: TGCGCCAGCGACCTGGGACGTAGGCGGGGGGAGACCCAGTACTTC. The J gene is TRBJ2-5, the V gene TRBV5-1; TRBD2 matches 7 bases. V was pared by 7 bases and J by 5 bases, with 14 bases of the junction left unmatched. This CDR3 spans 15 amino acids. Germline values: CDR1 SGHRS, CDR2 YFSETQ.

The rearrangement links TRBV11-1 to TRBJ2-1; 11 bases agree with TRBD2. Looked up from germline, CDR1 is SGHAT and CDR2 is FQDESV (reference sequence). The J segment lost 13 bases and the V segment lost 1 base, leaving 9 bases of the junction unmatched. The CDR3 sequence is 15 residues long. The CDR3 loop reads CASSLDSGRALDQFF. The CDR3 DNA follows: TGTGCCAGCAGCTTAGATAGCGGGAGGGCCCTCGATCAGTTCTTC.

A remark on this clone: Other DNA sequences in this specimen translate into the identical CDR3. This chain connects TRBV2 to TRBJ2-3, with a tentative D call TRBD2 (5 bases). Germline loops: CDR1 SNHLY, CDR2 FYNNEI. The V and J ends lost 6 bases and 11 bases respectively, with 15 bases between them. The CDR3 runs to 12 residues. CDR3 protein: CASSPSSRGQYF. CDR3 DNA sequence: TGTGCCAGCAGCCCGTCTAGCCGAGGGCAGTATTTT. Using reference TRBV2 and TRBJ2-3 for the parts outside the CDR3, the full variable domain is EPEVTQTPSHQVTQMGQEVILRCVPISNHLYFYWYRQILGQKVEFLVSFYNNEISEKSEIFDDQFSVERPDGSNFTLKIRSTKLEDSAMYFCASSPSSRGQYFGPGTRLTVL.

This chain links TRBV28 with TRBJ1-5, with 9 bases identical to TRBD1. V lost 4 bases, J lost 4 bases, and 8 bases stayed unmatched. Germline loops: CDR1 MDHEN, CDR2 SYDVKM. The CDR3 runs to 16 residues. This chain's CDR3 is CASSSSGQGLNQPQHF. CDR3 nucleotides: TGTGCCAGCAGTTCATCGGGACAGGGTTTGAATCAGCCCCAGCATTTT.

V gene TRBV27 combines with J gene TRBJ2-1; a weak D match, TRBD2 (6 bases). The CDR3 length is 21 residues. The V end was cut by 6 bases, the J end by 0 bases, with 30 bases between. From germline, CDR1 is MNHEY and CDR2 SMNVEV (reference sequence). CDR3 loop: CASRGMGRGLAPRSSYNEQFF. The CDR3 nucleotides read TGTGCCAGCAGAGGAATGGGGAGAGGGCTAGCGCCCAGGAGCTCCTACAATGAGCAGTTCTTC.

This chain connects TRBV4-2 to TRBJ1-5; D gene unclear. The CDR3 sequence is 14 residues long. Deletions cut 1 base from V and 13 bases from J, with 17 bases between. From germline, CDR1 is LGHNA and CDR2 YNFKEQ. The chain's CDR3 is CASSQGSLSFPQHF. The CDR3, as DNA: TGTGCCAGCAGCCAAGGGTCCCTCAGTTTCCCTCAGCATTTT.

The chain employs TRBV6-6 and TRBJ1-3; D call uncertain. Germline V gene lookup returns CDR1 MNHNY and CDR2 SVGAGI (reference sequence). The CDR3 consists of 15 residues. Trimming took 2 bases from V and 0 from J, leaving 8 bases between them. The CDR3 DNA sequence: TGTGCCAGCAGTTACCAAGGAGTCTCTGGAAACACCATATATTTT. This codes for CASSYQGVSGNTIYF.

The chain has TRBV7-2 and TRBJ2-1; a possible D gene is TRBD2 (6 bases). Trimming stripped 7 bases from V and 10 bases from J, with 20 bases between. Germline V gives CDR1 SGHTA, CDR2 FQGNSA. There are 14 residues in the CDR3. In nucleotides, the CDR3 is TGTGCCAGCACCCTGTCAGGCGTGGGAGGCGAGCAGTTCTTC. It specifies CASTLSGVGGEQFF.

The chain has TRBV7-9 and TRBJ1-4; 10 nucleotides agree with TRBD1. CDR1 is SEHNR, CDR2 FQNEAQ, per germline (reference sequence). The CDR3 runs 15 residues. V trimming: 5 bases; J trimming: 8 bases; junction bases outside the gene matches: 8. Here the CDR3 DNA reads TGTGCCAGCAGCGTAGGGACAGGGGTACGCGAAAAACTGTTTTTT. Protein sequence: CASSVGTGVREKLFF.

The V gene is TRBV28, the J gene TRBJ2-7, with 8 bases matching TRBD1. CDR3 length equals 14 residues. Germline CDR1 MDHEN, CDR2 SYDVKM. The trim removed 3 bases at V and 6 bases at J, leaving 7 bases unmatched. The CDR3 region has the DNA TGTGCCAGCAGTTTGGACAGGGTAAATTCCGAGCAGTACTTC. Amino acid sequence: CASSLDRVNSEQYF.

The chain carries TRBV4-1 and TRBJ2-2; a possible D gene is TRBD2 (6 bases). Germline V gene sequence: CDR1 MGHRA, CDR2 YSYEKL. V lost 1 base, J lost 4 bases, and 16 bases lay in between. The CDR3 runs 17 residues. The chain's CDR3 is CASSQGPLGGPTGELFF. CDR3 in DNA: TGCGCCAGCAGCCAAGGGCCCCTCGGAGGGCCCACCGGGGAGCTGTTTTTT.